These 6 T cell receptor beta chains originate from one sample sequenced in a study. TCRdb reanalysed the 5' RACE reads using MiXCR and keeps one entry per CDR3 protein. The table lists 31 distinct CDR3 sequences. The material sequenced was naive CD4+ T cells sorted from a lymph node. The sample's subset: naive CD4+ T cells, CD4+CD45RA+CD25-. The receptors were gathered from a female donor with breast cancer.

As concerns this clonotype: This beta chain came through as a stray read in a library set up for alpha chains, and its size says little. This chain links TRBV7-6 with TRBJ1-3, with D possibly TRBD1 on 6 matching bases. V was trimmed by 0 bases and J by 2 bases, leaving 17 bases between them. Germline V gene lookup returns CDR1 SGHVS and CDR2 FNYEAQ. The CDR3 runs to 18 residues. CDR3 nucleotides: TGTGCCAGCAGCTTAGCGGTGGCACAGGGCGGAACTGGAAACACCATATATTTT. It is translated as CASSLAVAQGGTGNTIYF.

There are a few counts of this clonotype. This beta chain is an off-target read within a library intended for alpha chains, so its frequency means little. The chain has TRBV6-2 or TRBV6-3 and TRBJ2-2; D remains unclear. This CDR3 has 14 residues. With 7 bases removed from V and 2 bases from J, the gap between germline ends came to 11 bases. CDR1 is MNHEY and CDR2 is SVGEGT in the germline V gene. The DNA for the CDR3 is TGTGCCAGCATCCGGTGGTCTAACACCGGGGAGCTGTTTTTT. Translation gives CASIRWSNTGELFF.

Turning to this clonotype: This beta chain is a stray sequence in a library constructed for alpha chains; its clone size is not meaningful. The chain is built from TRBV10-3 and TRBJ2-7; TRBD1 agrees at 7 bases. J lost 7 bases, V lost 6 bases, and 3 bases had no gene match. This CDR3 region has 11 residues. CDR1 and CDR2 (germline): ENHRY, SYGVKD. In DNA form, the CDR3 reads TGTGCCATCAGAGAGACAGGGGAGCAGTACTTC. Translating gives CAIRETGEQYF.

Notes on this clonotype: The library was designed around alpha chains, so this beta chain is a stray read whose abundance carries little weight. The chain combines TRBV27 with TRBJ2-1; 9 bases agree with TRBD1. Germline CDR1 reads MNHEY; CDR2 reads SMNVEV (reference sequence). The CDR3 loop spans 13 amino acids. The V gene end was trimmed by 10 bases and the J gene end by 6 bases; junction bases not matched to a gene: 7. The CDR3 loop is CATRPGQGNEQFF. The CDR3 nucleotides are TGTGCCACTCGACCGGGACAGGGCAATGAGCAGTTCTTC.

A note on this clonotype: The library was built for alpha chains, so this beta chain is an off-target read and its size means little. The chain links TRBV13 to TRBJ1-3; the match to TRBD1 covers 7 bases. Germline lookup yields CDR1 PRHDT and CDR2 FYEKMQ (reference sequence). The CDR3 runs to 17 residues. V shed 0 bases and J 2 bases; nucleotides not matched to a gene: 7. CDR3 loop: CASSLGLGGRTGNTIYF. For the CDR3, the DNA is TGTGCCAGCAGCTTAGGCCTAGGGGGCAGGACTGGAAACACCATATATTTT.

As regards this clonotype: This beta chain is an unintended read in a library built for alpha chains; its size means little. The chain joins TRBV7-9 to TRBJ1-5; TRBD1 might be the D (5 bases). CDR1 SEHNR and CDR2 FQNEAQ come from the germline V gene (reference sequence). The germline V and J ends were trimmed by 4 bases and 6 bases, with 10 bases remaining between them. The CDR3 contains 13 residues. The CDR3 DNA reads as TGTGCCAGCAGCTGGGACGGAATTCAGCCCCAGCATTTT. It yields the protein CASSWDGIQPQHF.